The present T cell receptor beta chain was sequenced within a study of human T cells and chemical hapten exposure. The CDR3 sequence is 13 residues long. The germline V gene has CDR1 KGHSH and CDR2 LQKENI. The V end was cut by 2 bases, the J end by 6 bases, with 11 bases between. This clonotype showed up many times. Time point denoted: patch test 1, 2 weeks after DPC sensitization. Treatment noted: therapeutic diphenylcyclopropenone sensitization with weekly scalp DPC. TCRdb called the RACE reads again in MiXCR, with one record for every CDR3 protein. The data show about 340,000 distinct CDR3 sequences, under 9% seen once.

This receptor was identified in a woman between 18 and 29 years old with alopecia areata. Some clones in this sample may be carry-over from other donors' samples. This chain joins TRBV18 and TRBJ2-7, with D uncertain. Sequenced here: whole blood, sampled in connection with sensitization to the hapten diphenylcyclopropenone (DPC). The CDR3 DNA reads TGTGCCAGCTCACCATTAGAGTCTACCGAGCAGTACTTC. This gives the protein CASSPLESTEQYF.